The 2 T cell receptor beta chains in this list originate from one sample, sequenced in a study of shared clonotypes between healthy human individuals (dated by TCRdb to about 2020). Libraries were constructed by the immunoSEQ multiplex PCR assay. TCRdb retrieved this table from immuneACCESS and kept in-frame rearrangements only. Not all clones are present; in checked studies, unresolved V genes account for under half, and no reason is known for the remainder. The sample contains approximately 590,000 clones, over 95% of them found a single time. 0.11% of the sample is held by the ten biggest clonotypes. For the CD8 naive samples, CD45RO-negative cells were positively selected for CCR7, yielding a CD45RA+CCR7+ population from which TemRA cells were excluded. Sequencing input: naive CD8+ T cells sorted from blood. The meaning of the sample's cell subset or site label: CD45RA+CCR7+. These receptors were taken from a woman aged 25 to 39 in good health.

The gene calls are TRBV11-2 and TRBJ2-7; the D gene is possibly TRBD2 (6 bases). This CDR3 is built from 16 residues. V lost 0 bases to trimming and J lost 0 bases, with 12 bases between them. Germline-derived CDR1 and CDR2 are SGHAT and FQNNGV. CDR3 DNA: TGTGCCAGCAGCTTAGATGGGAGGTCATTCTCCTACGAGCAGTACTTC. Its translation: CASSLDGRSFSYEQYF. The full variable domain, in which reference TRBV11-2 and TRBJ2-7 provide the parts outside the CDR3, is EAGVAQSPRYKIIEKRQSVAFWCNPISGHATLYWYQQILGQGPKLLIQFQNNGVVDDSQLPKDRFSAERLKGVDSTLKIQPAKLEDSAVYLCASSLDGRSFSYEQYFGPGTRLTVT.

V is TRBV6-6 and J is TRBJ1-4; D uncertain. The length of the CDR3 is 12 residues. Germline V lookup: CDR1 MNHNY, CDR2 SVGAGI (reference sequence). V was pared by 5 bases and J by 7 bases, with 8 bases between. This CDR3 reads CASSVKAEKLFF. DNA of the CDR3: TGTGCCAGCAGTGTAAAGGCTGAAAAACTGTTTTTT.